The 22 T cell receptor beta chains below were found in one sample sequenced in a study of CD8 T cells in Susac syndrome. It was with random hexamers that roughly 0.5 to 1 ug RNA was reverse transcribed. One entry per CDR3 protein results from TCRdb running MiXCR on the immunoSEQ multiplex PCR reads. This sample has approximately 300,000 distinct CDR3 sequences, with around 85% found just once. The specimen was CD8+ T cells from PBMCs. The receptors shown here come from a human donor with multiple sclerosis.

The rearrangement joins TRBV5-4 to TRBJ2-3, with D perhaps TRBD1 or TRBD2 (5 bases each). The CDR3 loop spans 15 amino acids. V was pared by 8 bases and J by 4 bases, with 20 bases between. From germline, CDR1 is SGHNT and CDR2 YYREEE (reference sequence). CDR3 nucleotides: TGTGCCAGTTCGGACTCGCAGGGAATCGCAGATACGCAGTATTTT. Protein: CASSDSQGIADTQYF.

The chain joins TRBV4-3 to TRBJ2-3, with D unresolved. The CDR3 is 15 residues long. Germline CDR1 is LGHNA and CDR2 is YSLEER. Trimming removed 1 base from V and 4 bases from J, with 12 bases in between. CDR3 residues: CASSQVVLGADTQYF. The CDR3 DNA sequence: TGCGCCAGCAGCCAAGTGGTGCTCGGAGCAGATACGCAGTATTTT.

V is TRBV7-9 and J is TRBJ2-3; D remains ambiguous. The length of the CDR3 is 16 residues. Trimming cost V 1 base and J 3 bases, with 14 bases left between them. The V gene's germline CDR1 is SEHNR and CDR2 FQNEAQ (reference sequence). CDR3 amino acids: CASSLVPRAPTDTQYF. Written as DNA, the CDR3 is TGTGCCAGCAGCTTAGTTCCCCGGGCCCCTACAGATACGCAGTATTTT.

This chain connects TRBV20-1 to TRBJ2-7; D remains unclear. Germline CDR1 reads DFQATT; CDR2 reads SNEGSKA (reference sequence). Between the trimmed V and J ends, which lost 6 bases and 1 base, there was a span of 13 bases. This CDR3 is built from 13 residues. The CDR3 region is CSATHRSSYEQYF. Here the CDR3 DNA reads TGCAGTGCAACCCACAGAAGTTCCTACGAGCAGTACTTC.

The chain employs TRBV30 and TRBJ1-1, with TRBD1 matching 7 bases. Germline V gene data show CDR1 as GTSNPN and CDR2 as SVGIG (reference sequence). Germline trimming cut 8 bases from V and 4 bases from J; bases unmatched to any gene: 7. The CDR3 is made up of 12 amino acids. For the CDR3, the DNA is TGTGCCGGAGACAGGGAAGGCACTGAAGCTTTCTTT. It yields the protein CAGDREGTEAFF.

The DNA for the CDR3 is TGCAGCGTACGGACAGGAATGAACACTGAAGCTTTCTTT. Translating it yields CSVRTGMNTEAFF. V and J are TRBV29-1 and TRBJ1-1; 7 bases agree with TRBD1. Germline V gene data show CDR1 as SQVTM and CDR2 as ANQGSEA. V trimming: 6 bases; J trimming: 0 bases; junction bases outside the gene matches: 4. The CDR3 consists of 13 residues.

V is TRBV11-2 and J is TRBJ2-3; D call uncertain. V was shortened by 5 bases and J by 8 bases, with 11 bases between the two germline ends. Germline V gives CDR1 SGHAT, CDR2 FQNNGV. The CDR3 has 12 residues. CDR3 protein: CASSRAIPTQYF. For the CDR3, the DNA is TGTGCCAGCAGCCGGGCTATTCCTACGCAGTATTTT. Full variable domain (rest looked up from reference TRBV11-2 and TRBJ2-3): EAGVAQSPRYKIIEKRQSVAFWCNPISGHATLYWYQQILGQGPKLLIQFQNNGVVDDSQLPKDRFSAERLKGVDSTLKIQPAKLEDSAVYLCASSRAIPTQYFGPGTRLTVL.

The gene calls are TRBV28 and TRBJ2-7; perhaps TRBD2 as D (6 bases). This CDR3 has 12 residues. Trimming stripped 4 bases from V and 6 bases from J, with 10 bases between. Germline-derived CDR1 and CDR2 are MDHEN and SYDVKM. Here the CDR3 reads CASSSGTFEQYF. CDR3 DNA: TGTGCCAGCAGTTCGGGGACTTTCGAGCAGTACTTC.

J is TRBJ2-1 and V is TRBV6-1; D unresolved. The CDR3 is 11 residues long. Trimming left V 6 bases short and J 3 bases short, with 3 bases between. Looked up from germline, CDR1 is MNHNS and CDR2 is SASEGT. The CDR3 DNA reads TGTGCCAGCAGGAACTACAATGAGCAGTTCTTC. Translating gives CASRNYNEQFF.

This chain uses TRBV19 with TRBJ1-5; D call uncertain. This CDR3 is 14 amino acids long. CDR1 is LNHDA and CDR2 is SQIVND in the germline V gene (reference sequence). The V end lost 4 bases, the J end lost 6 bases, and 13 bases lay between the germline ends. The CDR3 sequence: CASSTVGIFQPQHF. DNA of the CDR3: TGTGCCAGTAGTACGGTAGGGATTTTTCAGCCCCAGCATTTT.

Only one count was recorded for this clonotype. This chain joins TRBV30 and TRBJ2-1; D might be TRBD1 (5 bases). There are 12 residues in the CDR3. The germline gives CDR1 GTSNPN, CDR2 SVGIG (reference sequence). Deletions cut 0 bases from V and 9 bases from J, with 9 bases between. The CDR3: CAWSVGDSEQFF. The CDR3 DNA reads TGTGCCTGGAGTGTAGGGGATTCTGAGCAGTTCTTC. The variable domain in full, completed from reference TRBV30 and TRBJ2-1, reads SQTIHQWPATLVQPVGSPLSLECTVEGTSNPNLYWYRQAAGRGLQLLFYSVGIGQISSEVPQNLSASRPQDRQFILSSKKLLLSDSGFYLCAWSVGDSEQFFGPGTRLTVL.

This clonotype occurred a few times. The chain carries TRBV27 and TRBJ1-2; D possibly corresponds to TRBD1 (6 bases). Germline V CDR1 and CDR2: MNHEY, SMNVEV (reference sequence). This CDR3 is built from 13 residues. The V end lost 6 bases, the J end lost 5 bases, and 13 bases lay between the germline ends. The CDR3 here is CASSPGQFYGYTF. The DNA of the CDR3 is TGTGCCAGCAGCCCCGGACAGTTTTATGGCTACACCTTC.

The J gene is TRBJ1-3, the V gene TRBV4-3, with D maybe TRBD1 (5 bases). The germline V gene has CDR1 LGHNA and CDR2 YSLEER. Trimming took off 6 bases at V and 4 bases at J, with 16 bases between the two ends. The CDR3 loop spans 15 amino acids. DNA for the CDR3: TGCGCCAGCAGTCCGGGGCGGCTCGCCGGAAACACCATATATTTT. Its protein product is CASSPGRLAGNTIYF.

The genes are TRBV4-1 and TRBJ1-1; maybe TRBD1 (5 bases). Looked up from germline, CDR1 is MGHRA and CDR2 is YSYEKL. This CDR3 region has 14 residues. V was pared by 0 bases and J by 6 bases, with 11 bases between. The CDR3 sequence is CASSQDPGEPEAFF. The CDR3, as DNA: TGCGCCAGCAGCCAAGATCCGGGGGAGCCTGAAGCTTTCTTT.

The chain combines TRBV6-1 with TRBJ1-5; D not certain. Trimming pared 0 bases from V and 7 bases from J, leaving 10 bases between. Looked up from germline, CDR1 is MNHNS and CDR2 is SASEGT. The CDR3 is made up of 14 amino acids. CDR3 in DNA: TGTGCCAGCAGTGAAGCGCTGGAATTCCAGCCCCAGCATTTT. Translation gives CASSEALEFQPQHF.

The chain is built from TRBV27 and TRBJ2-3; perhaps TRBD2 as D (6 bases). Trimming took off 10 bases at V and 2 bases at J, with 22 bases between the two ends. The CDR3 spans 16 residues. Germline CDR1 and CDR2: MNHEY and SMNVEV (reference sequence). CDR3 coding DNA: TGTGCCATCAGAGGCGGGACGAAACAATACACAGATACGCAGTATTTT. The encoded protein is CAIRGGTKQYTDTQYF.

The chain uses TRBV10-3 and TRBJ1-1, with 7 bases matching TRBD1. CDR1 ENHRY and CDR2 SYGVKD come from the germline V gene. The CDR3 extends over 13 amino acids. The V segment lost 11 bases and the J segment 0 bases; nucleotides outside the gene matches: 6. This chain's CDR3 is CAGTGDLNTEAFF. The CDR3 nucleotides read TGTGCCGGTACAGGGGACCTGAACACTGAAGCTTTCTTT.

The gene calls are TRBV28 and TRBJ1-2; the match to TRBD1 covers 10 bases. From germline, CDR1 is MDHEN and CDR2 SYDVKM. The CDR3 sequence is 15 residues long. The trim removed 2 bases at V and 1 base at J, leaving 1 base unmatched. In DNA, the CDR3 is TGTGCCAGCAGTTTAAGGGACAGGGGTAACTATGGCTACACCTTC. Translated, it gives CASSLRDRGNYGYTF.

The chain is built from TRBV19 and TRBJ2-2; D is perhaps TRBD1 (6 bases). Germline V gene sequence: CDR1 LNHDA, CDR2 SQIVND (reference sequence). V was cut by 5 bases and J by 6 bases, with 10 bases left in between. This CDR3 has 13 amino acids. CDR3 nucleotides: TGTGCCAGTAGTTGGCAGGGGTCCGGGGAGCTGTTTTTT. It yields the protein CASSWQGSGELFF.

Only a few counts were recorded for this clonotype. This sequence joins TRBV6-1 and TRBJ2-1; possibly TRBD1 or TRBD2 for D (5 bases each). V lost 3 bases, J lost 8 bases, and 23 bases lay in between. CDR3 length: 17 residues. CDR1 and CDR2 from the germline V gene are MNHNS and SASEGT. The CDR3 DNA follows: TGTGCCAGCAGTGATAAATTTCGAGCACCGAGGGGCGATGAGCAGTTCTTC. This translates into CASSDKFRAPRGDEQFF.

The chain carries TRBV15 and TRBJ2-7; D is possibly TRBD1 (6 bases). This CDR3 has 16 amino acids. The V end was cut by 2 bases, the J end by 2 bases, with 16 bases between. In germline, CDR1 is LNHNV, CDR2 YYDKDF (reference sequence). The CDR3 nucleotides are TGTGCCACCAGCAGAAATGACGCATACAGGGCCTACGAGCAGTACTTC. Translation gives CATSRNDAYRAYEQYF.

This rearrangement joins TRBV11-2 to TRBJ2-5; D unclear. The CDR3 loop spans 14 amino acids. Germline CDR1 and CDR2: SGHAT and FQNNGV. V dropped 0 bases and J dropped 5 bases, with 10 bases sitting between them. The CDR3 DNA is TGTGCCAGCAGCTTAGATCCGATTGGCGAGACCCAGTACTTC. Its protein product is CASSLDPIGETQYF.